This TCR beta chain comes out of a study of T cell repertoires in cytomegalovirus infection. As for the study in general: CMV epitopes in the study were HLA-C-restricted (recently identified) and HLA-B-restricted (well studied). Public TCR beta signatures marked donors with CMV infection and the matching HLA.

One entry per CDR3 protein, called by TCRdb with MiXCR from the reads. The sample lists around 800,000 distinct CDR3 sequences, about 33% occurring once. The sample holds many counts of this clonotype. Its antigen is unidentified. Overall study results and limits: Dominant in the ex vivo response were TCR beta clonotypes restricted by HLA-C and specific for CMV.

The CDR3 contains 15 residues. Germline assignment: CDR1 SGHVS and CDR2 FQNEAQ. Trimming removed 5 bases from V and 4 bases from J; junction bases left unmatched: 9. The origin of this receptor is a human donor in good health (CMV status not recorded). Some clones in this sample may be carry-over from other donors' samples. The source material was cultured CD8+ T cells from PBMCs, sampled from culture after CMV antigen stimulation. This chain uses TRBV7-8 with TRBJ1-2, with 8 bases aligning to TRBD1. CDR3 in amino acids: CASSPQNRGFYGYTF. The CDR3 DNA reads as TGTGCCAGCAGCCCCCAGAACAGGGGGTTCTATGGCTACACCTTC.